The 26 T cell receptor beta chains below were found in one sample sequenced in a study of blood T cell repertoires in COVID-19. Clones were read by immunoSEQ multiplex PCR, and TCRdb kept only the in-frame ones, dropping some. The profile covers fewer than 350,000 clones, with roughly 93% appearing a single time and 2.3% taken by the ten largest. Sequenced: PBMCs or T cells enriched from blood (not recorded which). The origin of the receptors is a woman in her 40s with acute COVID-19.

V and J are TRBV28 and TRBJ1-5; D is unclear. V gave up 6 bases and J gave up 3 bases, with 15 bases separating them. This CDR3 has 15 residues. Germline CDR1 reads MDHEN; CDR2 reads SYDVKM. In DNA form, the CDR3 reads TGTGCCAGCAGCCCGCCCGGAGGGCCCAATCAGCCCCAGCATTTT. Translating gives CASSPPGGPNQPQHF.

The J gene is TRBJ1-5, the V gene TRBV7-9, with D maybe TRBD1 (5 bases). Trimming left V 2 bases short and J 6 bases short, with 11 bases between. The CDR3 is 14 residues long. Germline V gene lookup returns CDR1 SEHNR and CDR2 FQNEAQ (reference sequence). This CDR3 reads CASSLQQGGQPQHF. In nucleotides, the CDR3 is TGTGCCAGCAGCTTACAGCAGGGAGGTCAGCCCCAGCATTTT. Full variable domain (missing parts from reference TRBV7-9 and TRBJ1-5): DTGVSQNPRHKITKRGQNVTFRCDPISEHNRLYWYRQTLGQGPEFLTYFQNEAQLEKSRLLSDRFSAERPKGSFSTLEIQRTEQGDSAMYLCASSLQQGGQPQHFGDGTRLSIL.

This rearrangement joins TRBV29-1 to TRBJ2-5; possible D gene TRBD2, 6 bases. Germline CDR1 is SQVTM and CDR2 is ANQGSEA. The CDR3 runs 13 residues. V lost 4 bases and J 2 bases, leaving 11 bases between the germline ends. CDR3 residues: CSVVSGAQETQYF. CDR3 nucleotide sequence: TGCAGCGTTGTTAGCGGAGCTCAAGAGACCCAGTACTTC.

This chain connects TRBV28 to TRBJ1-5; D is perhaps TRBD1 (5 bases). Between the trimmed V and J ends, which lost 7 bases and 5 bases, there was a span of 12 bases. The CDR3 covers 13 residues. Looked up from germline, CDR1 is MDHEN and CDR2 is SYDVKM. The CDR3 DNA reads TGTGCCAGCACTCTGGGGGGTTATCAGCCCCAGCATTTT. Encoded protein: CASTLGGYQPQHF.

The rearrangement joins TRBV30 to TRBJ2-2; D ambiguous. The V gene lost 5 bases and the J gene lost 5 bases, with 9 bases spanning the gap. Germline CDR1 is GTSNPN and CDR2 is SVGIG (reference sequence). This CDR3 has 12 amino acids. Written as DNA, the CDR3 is TGTGCCTGGCGAGACATGACCGGGGAGCTGTTTTTT. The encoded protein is CAWRDMTGELFF. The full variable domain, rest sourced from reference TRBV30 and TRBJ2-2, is SQTIHQWPATLVQPVGSPLSLECTVEGTSNPNLYWYRQAAGRGLQLLFYSVGIGQISSEVPQNLSASRPQDRQFILSSKKLLLSDSGFYLCAWRDMTGELFFGEGSRLTVL.

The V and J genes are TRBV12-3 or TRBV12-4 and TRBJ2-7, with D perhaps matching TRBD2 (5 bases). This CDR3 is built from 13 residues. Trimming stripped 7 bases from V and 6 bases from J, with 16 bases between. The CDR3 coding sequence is TGTGCCAGCACTTGGAGCGGATGGGGCGAGCAGTACTTC. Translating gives CASTWSGWGEQYF.

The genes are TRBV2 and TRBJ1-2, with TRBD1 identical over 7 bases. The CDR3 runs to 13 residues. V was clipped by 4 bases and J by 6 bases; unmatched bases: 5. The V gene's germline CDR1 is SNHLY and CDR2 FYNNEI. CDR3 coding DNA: TGTGCCAGCAGTGGGGACAGTCTTGATGGCTACACCTTC. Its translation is CASSGDSLDGYTF.

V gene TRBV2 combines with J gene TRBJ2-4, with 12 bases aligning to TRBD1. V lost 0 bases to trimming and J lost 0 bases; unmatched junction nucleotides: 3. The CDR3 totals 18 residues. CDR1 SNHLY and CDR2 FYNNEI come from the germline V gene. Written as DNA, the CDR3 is TGTGCCAGCAGTGAAGCTAGGGACAGGGGGCTAGCCAAAAACATTCAGTACTTC. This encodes CASSEARDRGLAKNIQYF.

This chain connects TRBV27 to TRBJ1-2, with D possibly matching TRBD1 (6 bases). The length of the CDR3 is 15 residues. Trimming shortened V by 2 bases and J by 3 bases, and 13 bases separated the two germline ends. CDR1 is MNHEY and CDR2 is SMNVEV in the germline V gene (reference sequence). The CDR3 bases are TGTGCCAGCAGTTTAAGGACAGATACTTACTATGGCTACACCTTC. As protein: CASSLRTDTYYGYTF.

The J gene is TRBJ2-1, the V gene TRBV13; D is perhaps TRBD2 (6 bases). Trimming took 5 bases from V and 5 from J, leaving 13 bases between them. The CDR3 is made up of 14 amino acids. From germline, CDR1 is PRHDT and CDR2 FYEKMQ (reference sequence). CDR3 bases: TGTGCCAGCAGCCCGTGGGACTCGGACAATGAGCAGTTCTTC. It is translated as CASSPWDSDNEQFF.

CDR3 residues: CASSFRRTAGIETQYF. CDR3 nucleotides: TGTGCCAGCAGCTTTCGTCGGACCGCGGGGATAGAGACCCAGTACTTC. The chain has TRBV7-6 and TRBJ2-5; D might be TRBD2 (6 bases). The CDR3 is made up of 16 amino acids. The germline V gene encodes CDR1 SGHVS and CDR2 FNYEAQ. V was pared by 3 bases and J by 4 bases, with 18 bases between.

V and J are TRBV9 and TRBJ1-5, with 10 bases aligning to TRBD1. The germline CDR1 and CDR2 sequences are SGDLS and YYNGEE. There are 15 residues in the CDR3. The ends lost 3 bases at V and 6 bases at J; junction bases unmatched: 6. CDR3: CASSATGGPLQPQHF. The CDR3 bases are TGTGCCAGCAGCGCGACAGGGGGCCCTCTTCAGCCCCAGCATTTT. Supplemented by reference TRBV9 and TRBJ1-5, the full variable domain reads DSGVTQTPKHLITATGQRVTLRCSPRSGDLSVYWYQQSLDQGLQFLIQYYNGEERAKGNILERFSAQQFPDLHSELNLSSLELGDSALYFCASSATGGPLQPQHFGDGTRLSIL.

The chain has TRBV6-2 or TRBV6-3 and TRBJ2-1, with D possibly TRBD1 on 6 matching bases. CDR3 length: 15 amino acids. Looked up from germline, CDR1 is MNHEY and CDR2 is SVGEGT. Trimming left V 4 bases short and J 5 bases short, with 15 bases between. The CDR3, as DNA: TGTGCCAGCAGTTCCCAATGGGGACATAACAATGAGCAGTTCTTC. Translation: CASSSQWGHNNEQFF.

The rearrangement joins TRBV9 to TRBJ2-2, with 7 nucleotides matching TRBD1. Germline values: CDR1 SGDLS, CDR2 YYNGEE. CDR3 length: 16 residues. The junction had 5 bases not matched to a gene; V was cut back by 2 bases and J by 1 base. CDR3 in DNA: TGTGCCAGCAGCGTTAGGGCAGGGGGGAACACCGGGGAGCTGTTTTTT. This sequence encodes CASSVRAGGNTGELFF.

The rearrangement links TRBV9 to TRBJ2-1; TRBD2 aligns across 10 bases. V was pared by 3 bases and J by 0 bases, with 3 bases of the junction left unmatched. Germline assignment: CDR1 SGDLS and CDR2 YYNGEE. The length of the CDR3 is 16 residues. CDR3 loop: CASSARTSGSYNEQFF. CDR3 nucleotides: TGTGCCAGCAGCGCACGGACTAGCGGCTCCTACAATGAGCAGTTCTTC. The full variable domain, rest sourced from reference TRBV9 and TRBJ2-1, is DSGVTQTPKHLITATGQRVTLRCSPRSGDLSVYWYQQSLDQGLQFLIQYYNGEERAKGNILERFSAQQFPDLHSELNLSSLELGDSALYFCASSARTSGSYNEQFFGPGTRLTVL.

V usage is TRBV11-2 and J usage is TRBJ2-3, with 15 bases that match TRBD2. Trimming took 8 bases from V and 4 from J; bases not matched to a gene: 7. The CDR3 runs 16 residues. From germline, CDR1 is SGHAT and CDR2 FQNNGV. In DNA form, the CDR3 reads TGTGCCAGCGTCGGGACTAGCGGGGGGAAGGCAGATACGCAGTATTTT. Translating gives CASVGTSGGKADTQYF. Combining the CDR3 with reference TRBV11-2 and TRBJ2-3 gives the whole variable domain EAGVAQSPRYKIIEKRQSVAFWCNPISGHATLYWYQQILGQGPKLLIQFQNNGVVDDSQLPKDRFSAERLKGVDSTLKIQPAKLEDSAVYLCASVGTSGGKADTQYFGPGTRLTVL.

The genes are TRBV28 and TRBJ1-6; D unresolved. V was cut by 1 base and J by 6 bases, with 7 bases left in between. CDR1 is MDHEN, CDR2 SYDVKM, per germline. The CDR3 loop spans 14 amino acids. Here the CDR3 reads CASSLSQVNSPLHF. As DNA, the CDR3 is TGTGCCAGCAGTTTATCACAAGTTAATTCACCCCTCCACTTT.

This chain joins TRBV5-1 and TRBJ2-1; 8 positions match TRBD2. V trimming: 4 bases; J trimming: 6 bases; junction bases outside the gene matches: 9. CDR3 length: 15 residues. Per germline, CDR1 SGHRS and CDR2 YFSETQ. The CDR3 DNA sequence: TGCGCCAGCAGCCAACGGGGGGGGAACGGCAATGAGCAGTTCTTC. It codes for CASSQRGGNGNEQFF.

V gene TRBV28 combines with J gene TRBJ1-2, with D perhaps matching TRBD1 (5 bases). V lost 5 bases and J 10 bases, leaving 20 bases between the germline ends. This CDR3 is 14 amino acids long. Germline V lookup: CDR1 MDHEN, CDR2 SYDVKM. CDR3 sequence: CASSRPSGRGNYTF. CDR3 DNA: TGTGCCAGCAGTCGCCCCTCAGGGAGGGGCAACTACACCTTC.

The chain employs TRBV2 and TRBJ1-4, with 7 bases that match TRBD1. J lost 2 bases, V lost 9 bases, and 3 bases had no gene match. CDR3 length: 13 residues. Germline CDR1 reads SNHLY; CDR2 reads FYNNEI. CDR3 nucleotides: TGTGCCAGTCAACAGGGGACTAATGAAAAACTGTTTTTT. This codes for CASQQGTNEKLFF.

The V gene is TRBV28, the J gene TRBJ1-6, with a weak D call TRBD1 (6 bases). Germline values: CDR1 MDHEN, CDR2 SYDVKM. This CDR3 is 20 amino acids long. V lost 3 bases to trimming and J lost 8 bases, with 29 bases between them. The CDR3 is CASSFSVLARPRQDDSPLHF. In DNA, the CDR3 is TGTGCCAGCAGTTTCTCTGTTTTAGCCCGACCCAGACAGGACGATTCACCCCTCCACTTT.

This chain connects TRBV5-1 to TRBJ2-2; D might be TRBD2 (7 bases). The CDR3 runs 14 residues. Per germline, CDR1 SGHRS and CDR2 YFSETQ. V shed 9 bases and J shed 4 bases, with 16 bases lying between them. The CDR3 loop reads CATKEGGITGELFF. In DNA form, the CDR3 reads TGCGCCACCAAAGAGGGGGGGATCACCGGGGAGCTGTTTTTT.

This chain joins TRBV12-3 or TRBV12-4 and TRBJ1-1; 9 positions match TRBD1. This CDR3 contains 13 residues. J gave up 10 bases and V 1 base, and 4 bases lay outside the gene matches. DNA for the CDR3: TGTGCCAGCAGTTTAGGACAGGGGGACACAGCTTTCTTT. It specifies CASSLGQGDTAFF.

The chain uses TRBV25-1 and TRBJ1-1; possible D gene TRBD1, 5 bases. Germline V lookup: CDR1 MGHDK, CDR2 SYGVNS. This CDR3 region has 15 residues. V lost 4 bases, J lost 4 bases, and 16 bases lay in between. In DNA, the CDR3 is TGTGCCAGCAGTGCCTCTGGCGTTAGGGGCACTGAAGCTTTCTTT. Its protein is CASSASGVRGTEAFF.

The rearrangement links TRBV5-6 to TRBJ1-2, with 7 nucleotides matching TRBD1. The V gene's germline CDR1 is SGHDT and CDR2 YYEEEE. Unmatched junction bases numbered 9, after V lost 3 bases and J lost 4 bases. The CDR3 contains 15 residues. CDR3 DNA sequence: TGTGCCAGCAGCTACCCCGGGACAGAGAGCTATGGCTACACCTTC. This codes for CASSYPGTESYGYTF.

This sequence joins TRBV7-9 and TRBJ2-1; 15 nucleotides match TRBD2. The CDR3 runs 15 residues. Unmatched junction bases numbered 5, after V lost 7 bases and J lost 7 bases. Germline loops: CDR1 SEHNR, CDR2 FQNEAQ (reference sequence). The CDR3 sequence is CASIEGTSGRNEQFF. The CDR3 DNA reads TGTGCCAGCATTGAAGGGACTAGCGGGAGGAATGAGCAGTTCTTC.